The rows below give T cell receptor beta chains drawn from one sample of a study of T-cell memory formation after mild COVID-19. Each CDR3 protein is one row after TCRdb ran MiXCR on the 5' RACE reads. The table has under 40,000 distinct CDR3 sequences, just under 8% seen once. Sequenced: PBMCs or a T cell subset sorted from them (not recorded which). These receptors came from a man between 18 and 35 years old who had mild COVID-19 (a few samples of this study predate the infection). Cell type and time point are not known. Both conserved end residues are part of each CDR3. The D gene is left open where the match is weak. The size field is filled for only some rows; it gives once, few, many or a size class.

V gene	clone size	J gene	D gene	CDR3 protein	CDR3 DNA
TRBV7-2	-	TRBJ2-6	-	CASSTSGSGANVLTF	TGTGCCAGCAGTACCTCAGGGTCTGGGGCCAACGTCCTGACTTTC
TRBV4-2	many	TRBJ2-5	-	CASSQDRNKETQYF	TGTGCCAGCAGCCAAGACAGGAACAAAGAGACCCAGTACTTC
TRBV5-1	-	TRBJ2-5	TRBD2	CASSRISSGMEETQYF	TGCGCCAGCAGCCGAATCTCTAGCGGGATGGAAGAGACCCAGTACTTC
TRBV6-4	few	TRBJ2-1	-	CASSDSAGSYNEQFF	TGTGCCAGCAGTGACTCAGCGGGCTCCTACAATGAGCAGTTCTTC
TRBV7-9	many	TRBJ2-6	-	CASSAGTVNVLTF	TGTGCCAGCAGCGCGGGGACAGTCAACGTCCTGACTTTC
TRBV24-1	many	TRBJ1-2	TRBD1	CATRGTGAHDPGYTF	TGTGCCACCAGGGGGACAGGGGCTCACGATCCTGGCTACACCTTC
TRBV5-5	few	TRBJ1-5	TRBD1	CASSLTGGQPQHF	TGTGCCAGCAGCTTGACAGGGGGTCAGCCCCAGCATTTT
TRBV18	many	TRBJ2-1	-	CASSRATGAYNEQFF	TGTGCCAGCTCACGAGCGACAGGAGCTTACAATGAGCAGTTCTTC
TRBV6-5	-	TRBJ2-7	TRBD1	CASSYESRTGSSYEQYF	TGTGCCAGCAGTTACGAATCCCGGACAGGGAGCTCCTACGAGCAGTACTTC
TRBV29-1	many	TRBJ2-3	TRBD2	CSVGGLAGFSSTDTQYF	TGCAGCGTGGGGGGACTAGCGGGGTTCTCTAGCACAGATACGCAGTATTTT
TRBV4-3	many	TRBJ2-7	-	CASSLARGSWAYEQYF	TGCGCCAGCAGCCTCGCTCGGGGGTCCTGGGCCTACGAGCAGTACTTC